The T cell receptor beta chain under discussion was sequenced for a study of cytomegalovirus exposure and HLA in healthy donors. Whole-study context: There were fewer than 130 million unique TCR beta sequences, drawn from 150 million to 200 million T cells, in an earlier analysis. Overall study findings and caveats: There were some V segments, including TRBV6-2 and TRBV6-3, excluded as indistinguishable. Later on, an analysis found that several of the most significant clusters appeared to be linked to common viral pathogens, which included parvovirus B19.

To note about this clone: The antigen remains unidentified.

The germline V and J ends were trimmed by 1 base and 0 bases, with 13 bases remaining between them. The CDR3 loop spans 17 amino acids. Germline V gives CDR1 SNHLY, CDR2 FYNNEI. The study ran its PCR with 60 Vbeta and 13 Jbeta primers. Sequencing was performed with immunoSEQ multiplex PCR; in TCRdb, only in-frame clones are kept and a portion is missing. The sample holds 130,000 to 150,000 clones, over 70% seen once. The sequence derives from a man younger than 40 in good health and CMV-seropositive. The chain joins TRBV2 to TRBJ1-3; no firm D call. The material sequenced was PBMCs. CDR3 nucleotides: TGTGCCAGCAGTGAAGTGGAGGTAGACTTCTCTGGAAACACCATATATTTT. This codes for CASSEVEVDFSGNTIYF.